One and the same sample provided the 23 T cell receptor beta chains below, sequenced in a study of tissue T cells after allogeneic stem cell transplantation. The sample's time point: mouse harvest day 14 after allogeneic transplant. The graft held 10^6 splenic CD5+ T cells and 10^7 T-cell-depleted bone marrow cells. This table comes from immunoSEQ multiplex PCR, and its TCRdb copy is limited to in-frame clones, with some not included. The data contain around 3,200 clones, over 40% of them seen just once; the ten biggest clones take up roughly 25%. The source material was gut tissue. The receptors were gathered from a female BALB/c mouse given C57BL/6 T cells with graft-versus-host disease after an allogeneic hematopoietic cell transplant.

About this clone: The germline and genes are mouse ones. The CDR3 reads CASSSGTGGYEQYF. The part of the CDR3 DNA that was read is TGTGCCAGCAGCTCCGGGACTGGGGGTTATGAACAGTAC. The genes are TRBV5 and TRBJ2-7; 11 nucleotides align to TRBD2. The observed sequence ends 1 residue before the CDR3 terminus, with the missing tail filled in from the germline J gene. J lost 4 bases, V lost 5 bases, and 4 bases had no gene match. This CDR3 comprises 14 residues. Per germline, CDR1 LGHNA and CDR2 YNLKQL (reference sequence).

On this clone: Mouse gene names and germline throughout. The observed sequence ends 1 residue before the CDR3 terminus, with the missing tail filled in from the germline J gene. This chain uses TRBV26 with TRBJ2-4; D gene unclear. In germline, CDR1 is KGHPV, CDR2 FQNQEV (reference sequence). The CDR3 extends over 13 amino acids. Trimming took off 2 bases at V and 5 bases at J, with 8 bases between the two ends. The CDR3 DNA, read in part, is TGTGCCAGCAGTCTGGGGGAGGTAAACACCTTGTAC. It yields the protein CASSLGEVNTLY. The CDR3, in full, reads CASSLGEVNTLYF.

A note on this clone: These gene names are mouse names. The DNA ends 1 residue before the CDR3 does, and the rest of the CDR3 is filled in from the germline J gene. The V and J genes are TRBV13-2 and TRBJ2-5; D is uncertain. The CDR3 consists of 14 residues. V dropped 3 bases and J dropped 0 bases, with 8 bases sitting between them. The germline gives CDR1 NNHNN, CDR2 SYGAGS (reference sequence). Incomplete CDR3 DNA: TGTGCCAGCGGTGTTGACACAAACCAAGACACCCAGTAC. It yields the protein CASGVDTNQDTQY. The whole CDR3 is CASGVDTNQDTQYF.

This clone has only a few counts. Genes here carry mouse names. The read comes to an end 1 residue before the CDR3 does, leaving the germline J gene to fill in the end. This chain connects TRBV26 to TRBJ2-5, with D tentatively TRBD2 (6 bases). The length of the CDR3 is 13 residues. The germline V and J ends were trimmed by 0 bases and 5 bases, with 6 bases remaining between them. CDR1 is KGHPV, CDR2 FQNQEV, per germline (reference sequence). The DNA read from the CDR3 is TGTGCCAGCAGTCTGTCGGGGGGAGACACCCAGTAC. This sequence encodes CASSLSGGDTQY. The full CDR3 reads CASSLSGGDTQYF. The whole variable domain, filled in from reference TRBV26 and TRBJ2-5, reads NSKVIQTPRYLVKGQGQKAKMRCIPEKGHPVVFWYQQNKNNEFKFLINFQNQEVLQQIDMTEKRFSAECPSNSPCSLEIQSSEAGDSALYLCASSLSGGDTQYFGPGTRLLVL.

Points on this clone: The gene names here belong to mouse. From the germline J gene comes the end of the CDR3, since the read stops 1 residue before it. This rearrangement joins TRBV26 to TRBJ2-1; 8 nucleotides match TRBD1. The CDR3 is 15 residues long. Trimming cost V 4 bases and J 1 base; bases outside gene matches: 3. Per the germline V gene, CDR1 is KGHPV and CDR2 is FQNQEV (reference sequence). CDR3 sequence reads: CASSRQGWNYAEQFF. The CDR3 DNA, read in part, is TGTGCCAGCAGTCGACAGGGGTGGAACTATGCTGAGCAGTTC.

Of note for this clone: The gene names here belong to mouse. CDR3 DNA (partial): TGTGCTAGCAAAACAGGGGTTGAACAGTAC. Its translation: CASKTGVEQY. In full, the CDR3 is CASKTGVEQYF. The chain is built from TRBV21 and TRBJ2-7; 7 nucleotides line up with TRBD1. The DNA ends 1 residue before the CDR3 does, and the rest of the CDR3 is filled in from the germline J gene. TRBV21 is assigned to the ORF class and has an uncertain function. The CDR3 loop spans 11 amino acids. V lost 7 bases to trimming and J lost 6 bases; unmatched junction nucleotides: 3.

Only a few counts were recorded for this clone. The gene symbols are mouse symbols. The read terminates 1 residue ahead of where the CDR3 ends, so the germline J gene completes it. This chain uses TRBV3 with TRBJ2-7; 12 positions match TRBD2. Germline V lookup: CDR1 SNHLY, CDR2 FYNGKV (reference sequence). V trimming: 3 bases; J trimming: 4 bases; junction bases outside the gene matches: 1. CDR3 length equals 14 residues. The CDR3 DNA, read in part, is TGTGCCAGCAGCTTGGGACTGGGGGGATATGAACAGTAC. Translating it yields CASSLGLGGYEQY. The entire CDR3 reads CASSLGLGGYEQYF. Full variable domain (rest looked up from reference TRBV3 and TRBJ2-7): GPKVLQIPSHQIIDMGQMVTLNCDPVSNHLYFYWYKQILGQQMEFLVNFYNGKVMEKSKLFKDQFSVERPDGSYFTLKIQPTALEDSAVYFCASSLGLGGYEQYFGPGTRLTVL.

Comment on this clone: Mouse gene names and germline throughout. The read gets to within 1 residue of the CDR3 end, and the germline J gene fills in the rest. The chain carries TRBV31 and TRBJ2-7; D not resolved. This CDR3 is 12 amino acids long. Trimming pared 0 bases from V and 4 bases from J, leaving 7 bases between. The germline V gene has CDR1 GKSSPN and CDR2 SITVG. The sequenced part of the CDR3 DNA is TGTGCCTGGAGTCTAGGTGGTTATGAACAGTAC. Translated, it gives CAWSLGGYEQY. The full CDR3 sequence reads CAWSLGGYEQYF.

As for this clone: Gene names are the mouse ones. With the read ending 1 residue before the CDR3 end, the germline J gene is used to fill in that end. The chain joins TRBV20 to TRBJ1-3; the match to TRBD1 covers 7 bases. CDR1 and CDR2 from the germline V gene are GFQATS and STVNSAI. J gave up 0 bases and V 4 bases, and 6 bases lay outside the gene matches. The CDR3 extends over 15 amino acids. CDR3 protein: CGATRDRNSGNTLYF. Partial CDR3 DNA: TGTGGTGCTACCCGGGACAGAAATTCTGGAAATACGCTCTAT.

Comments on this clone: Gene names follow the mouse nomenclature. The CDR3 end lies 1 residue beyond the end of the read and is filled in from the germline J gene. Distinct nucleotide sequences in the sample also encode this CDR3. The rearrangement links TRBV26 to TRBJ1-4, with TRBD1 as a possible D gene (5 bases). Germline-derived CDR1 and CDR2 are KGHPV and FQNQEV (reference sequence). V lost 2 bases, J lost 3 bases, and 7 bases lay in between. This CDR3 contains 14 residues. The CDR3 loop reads CASSLGTANERLFF. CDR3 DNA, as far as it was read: TGTGCCAGCAGTCTGGGGACGGCCAACGAAAGATTATTT.

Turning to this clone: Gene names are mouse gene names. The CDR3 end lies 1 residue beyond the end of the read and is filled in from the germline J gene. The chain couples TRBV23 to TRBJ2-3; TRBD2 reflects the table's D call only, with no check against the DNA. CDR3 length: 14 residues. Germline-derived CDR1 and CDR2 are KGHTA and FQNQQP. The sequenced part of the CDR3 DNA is TGCTCCAGCAGTCCGTCCTATAGTGCAGAAACGCTGTAT. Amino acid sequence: CSSSPSYSAETLY. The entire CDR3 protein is CSSSPSYSAETLYF.

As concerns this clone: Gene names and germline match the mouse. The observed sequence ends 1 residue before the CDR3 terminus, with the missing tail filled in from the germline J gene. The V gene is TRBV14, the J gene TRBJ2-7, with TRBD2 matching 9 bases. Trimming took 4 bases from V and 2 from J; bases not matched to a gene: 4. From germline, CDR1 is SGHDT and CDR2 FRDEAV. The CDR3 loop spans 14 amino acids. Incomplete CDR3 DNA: TGTGCCAGCAGTCCCGGGACTGGGCCCTATGAACAGTAC. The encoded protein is CASSPGTGPYEQY. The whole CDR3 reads CASSPGTGPYEQYF.

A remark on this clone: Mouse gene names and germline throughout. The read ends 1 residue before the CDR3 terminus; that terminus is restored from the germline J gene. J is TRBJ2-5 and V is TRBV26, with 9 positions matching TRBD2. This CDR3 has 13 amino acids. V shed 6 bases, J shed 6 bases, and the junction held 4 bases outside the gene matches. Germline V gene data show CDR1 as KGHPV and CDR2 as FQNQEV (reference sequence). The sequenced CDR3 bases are TGTGCCAGCAGGGGGACTGGGAGGGACACCCAGTAC. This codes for CASRGTGRDTQY. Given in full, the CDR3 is CASRGTGRDTQYF.

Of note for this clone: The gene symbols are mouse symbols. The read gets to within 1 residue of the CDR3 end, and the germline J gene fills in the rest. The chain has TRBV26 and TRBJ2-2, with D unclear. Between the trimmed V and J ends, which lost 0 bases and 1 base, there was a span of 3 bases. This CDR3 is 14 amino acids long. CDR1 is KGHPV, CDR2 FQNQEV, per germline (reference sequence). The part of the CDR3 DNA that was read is TGTGCCAGCAGTCTGTCCGGAAACACCGGGCAGCTCTAC. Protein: CASSLSGNTGQLY. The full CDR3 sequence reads CASSLSGNTGQLYF.

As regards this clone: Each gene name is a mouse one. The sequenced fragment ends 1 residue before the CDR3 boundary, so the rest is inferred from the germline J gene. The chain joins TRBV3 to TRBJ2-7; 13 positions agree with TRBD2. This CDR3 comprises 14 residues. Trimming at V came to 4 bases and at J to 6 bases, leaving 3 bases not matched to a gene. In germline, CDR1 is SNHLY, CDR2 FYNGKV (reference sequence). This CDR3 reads CASSSGLGGIEQYF. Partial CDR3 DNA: TGTGCCAGCAGCTCGGGACTGGGGGGGATTGAACAGTAC.

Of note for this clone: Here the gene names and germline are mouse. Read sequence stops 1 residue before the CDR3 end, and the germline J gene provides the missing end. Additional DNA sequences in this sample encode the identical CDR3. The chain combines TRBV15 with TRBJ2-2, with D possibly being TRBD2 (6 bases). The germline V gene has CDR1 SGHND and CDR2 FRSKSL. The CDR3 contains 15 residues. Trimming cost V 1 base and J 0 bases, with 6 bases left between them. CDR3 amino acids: CASSLGGANTGQLYF. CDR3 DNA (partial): TGTGCCAGCAGTTTAGGGGGGGCAAACACCGGGCAGCTCTAC.

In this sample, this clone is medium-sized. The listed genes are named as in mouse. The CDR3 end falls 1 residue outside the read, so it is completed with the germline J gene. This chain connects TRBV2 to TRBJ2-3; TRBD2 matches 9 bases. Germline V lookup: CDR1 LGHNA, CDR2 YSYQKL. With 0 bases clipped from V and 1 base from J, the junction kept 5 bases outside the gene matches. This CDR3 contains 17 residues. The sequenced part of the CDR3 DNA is TGTGCCAGCAGCCAAGAAGGAAGGGACTGGGGTGCAGAAACGCTGTAT. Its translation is CASSQEGRDWGAETLY. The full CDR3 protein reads CASSQEGRDWGAETLYF.

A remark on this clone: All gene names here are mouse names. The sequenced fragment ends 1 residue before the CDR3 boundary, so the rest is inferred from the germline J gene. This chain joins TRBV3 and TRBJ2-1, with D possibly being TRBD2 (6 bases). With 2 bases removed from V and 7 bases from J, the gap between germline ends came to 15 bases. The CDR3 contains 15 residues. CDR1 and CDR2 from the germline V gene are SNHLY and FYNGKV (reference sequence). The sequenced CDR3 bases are TGTGCCAGCAGCTTAAGTTCGGGGGGTGGGGCTGAGCAGTTC. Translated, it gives CASSLSSGGGAEQF. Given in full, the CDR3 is CASSLSSGGGAEQFF.

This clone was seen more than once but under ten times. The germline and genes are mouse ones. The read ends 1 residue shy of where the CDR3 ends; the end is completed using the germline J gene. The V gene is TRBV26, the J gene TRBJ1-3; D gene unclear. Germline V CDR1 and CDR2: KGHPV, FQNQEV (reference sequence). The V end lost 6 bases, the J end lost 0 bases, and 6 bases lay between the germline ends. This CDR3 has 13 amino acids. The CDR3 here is CASSRNSGNTLYF. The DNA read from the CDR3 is TGTGCCAGCAGCCGAAATTCTGGAAATACGCTCTAT.

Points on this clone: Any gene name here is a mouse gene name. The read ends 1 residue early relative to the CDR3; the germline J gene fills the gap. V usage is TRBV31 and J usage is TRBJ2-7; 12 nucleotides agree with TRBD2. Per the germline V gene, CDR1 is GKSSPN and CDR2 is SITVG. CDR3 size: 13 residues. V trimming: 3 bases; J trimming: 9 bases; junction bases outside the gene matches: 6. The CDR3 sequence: CAWRRDWGEGQYF. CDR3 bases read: TGTGCCTGGAGACGGGACTGGGGGGAGGGACAGTAC.

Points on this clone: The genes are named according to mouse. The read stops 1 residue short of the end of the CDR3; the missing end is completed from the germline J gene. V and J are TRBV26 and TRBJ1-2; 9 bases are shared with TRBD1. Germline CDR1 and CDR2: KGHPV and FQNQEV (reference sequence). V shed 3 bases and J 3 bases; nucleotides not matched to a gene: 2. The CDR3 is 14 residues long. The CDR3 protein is CASSLQGADSDYTF. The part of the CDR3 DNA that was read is TGTGCCAGCAGTCTACAGGGGGCAGACTCCGACTACACC.

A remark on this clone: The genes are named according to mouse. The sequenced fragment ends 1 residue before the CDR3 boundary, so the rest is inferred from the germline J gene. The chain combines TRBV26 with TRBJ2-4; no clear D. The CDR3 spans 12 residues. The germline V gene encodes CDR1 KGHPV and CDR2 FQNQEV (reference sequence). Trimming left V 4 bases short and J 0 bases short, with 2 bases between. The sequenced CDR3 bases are TGTGCCAGCAGTCATAGTCAAAACACCTTGTAC. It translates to CASSHSQNTLY. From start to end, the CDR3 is CASSHSQNTLYF.

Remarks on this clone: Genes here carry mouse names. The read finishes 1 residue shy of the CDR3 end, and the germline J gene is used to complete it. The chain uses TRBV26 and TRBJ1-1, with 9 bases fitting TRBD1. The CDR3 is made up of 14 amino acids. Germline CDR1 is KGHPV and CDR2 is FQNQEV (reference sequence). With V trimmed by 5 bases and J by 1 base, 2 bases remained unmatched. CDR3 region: CASSMGQGNTEVFF. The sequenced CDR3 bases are TGTGCCAGCAGTATGGGACAGGGAAACACAGAAGTCTTC.